Below are 5 T cell receptor beta chains sequenced from a single sample in a study of identical twins. TCRdb re-called the 5' RACE reads with MiXCR, one entry per CDR3 protein. The sample holds 750,000 to 950,000 distinct CDR3 sequences, approximately 13% seen once. These data also formed part of another study, on yellow fever vaccine responses in identical twins.

The source material was PBMCs. The receptors shown here come from a woman aged 18-35 years in good health.

The chain links TRBV24-1 to TRBJ2-3; TRBD2 might be the D (6 bases). Germline CDR1 is KGHDR and CDR2 is SFDVKD. V was shortened by 3 bases and J by 1 base, with 13 bases between the two germline ends. The CDR3 totals 16 residues. The CDR3 region is CATSDPVGLGTDTQYF. The DNA for the CDR3 is TGTGCCACCAGTGATCCTGTGGGACTGGGCACAGATACGCAGTATTTT.

This clonotype was seen ten or more times. This chain connects TRBV12-3 or TRBV12-4 to TRBJ2-2; the match to TRBD2 covers 12 bases. This CDR3 contains 15 residues. V trimming: 6 bases; J trimming: 4 bases; junction bases outside the gene matches: 3. The CDR3 is CASRLAGGPTGELFF. CDR3 DNA: TGTGCCAGCAGACTAGCGGGGGGCCCCACCGGGGAGCTGTTTTTT.

This clonotype was detected a few times. V gene TRBV2 combines with J gene TRBJ2-1; 7 nucleotides line up with TRBD2. The CDR3 extends over 15 amino acids. The J segment lost 4 bases and the V segment lost 7 bases, leaving 10 bases of the junction unmatched. The V gene's germline CDR1 is SNHLY and CDR2 FYNNEI. DNA of the CDR3: TGTGCCAGCACCCCCGGGACTAAGTTTTACAATGAGCAGTTCTTC. Residues: CASTPGTKFYNEQFF. The variable domain in full, completed from reference TRBV2 and TRBJ2-1, reads EPEVTQTPSHQVTQMGQEVILRCVPISNHLYFYWYRQILGQKVEFLVSFYNNEISEKSEIFDDQFSVERPDGSNFTLKIRSTKLEDSAMYFCASTPGTKFYNEQFFGPGTRLTVL.

The CDR3 region has the DNA TGTGCCAGCAGTCCTGGGAGGGCCAACGAGCAGTACTTC. Its translation: CASSPGRANEQYF. V usage is TRBV28 and J usage is TRBJ2-7; TRBD2 aligns across 7 bases. The germline V gene has CDR1 MDHEN and CDR2 SYDVKM. There are 13 residues in the CDR3. Losses at the gene ends were 5 bases for V and 5 bases for J; bases not matched to a gene: 6.

The gene calls are TRBV3-1 and TRBJ1-6; D not resolved. V was trimmed by 5 bases and J by 15 bases, leaving 17 bases between them. CDR1 and CDR2 (germline): LGHDT, YNNKEL (reference sequence). The CDR3 is 13 residues long. CDR3 DNA: TGTGCCAGCAGCGGACCTACTGGTGCGGGCCTCCACTTT. Protein: CASSGPTGAGLHF.